The clone carrying this TCR beta chain was seen at least ten times. The antigen is not known. This sample's TCRbeta library carried unique molecular identifier barcodes. MiXCR was run by TCRdb on the PCR reads, yielding one entry per CDR3 protein. The profile shows tens of thousands of distinct CDR3 sequences, 4.9% of them singletons. The data originate from a study of T-cell reconstitution after alpha-beta-depleted transplantation in children. Points from the study as a whole: T-cell numbers and diversity, one year after transplant, stemmed largely from T cells that were newly produced. Reportedly, alpha-beta T cells present about two months post-transplant originated from several hundred expanded clones of graft origin. Surviving recipient T cells and thymic progenitors produced the high day-60 TCRbeta diversity seen in some patients.

V dropped 2 bases and J dropped 2 bases, with 12 bases sitting between them. Germline loops: CDR1 SGHRS, CDR2 YFSETQ. The CDR3 is 15 residues long. This chain connects TRBV5-1 to TRBJ2-3; D is possibly TRBD2 (5 bases). Sequenced here: PBMCs, mostly from graft donor cells, sampled 180 days after TCRalphabeta/CD19-depleted stem cell transplant. The TCR comes from a boy in the first two years of life who had a stem cell transplant for acute myeloid leukemia, so the T cells may come from the graft donor. The DNA of the CDR3 is TGCGCCAGCAGCTTTTATGGACTCCCCACAGATACGCAGTATTTT. Its translation: CASSFYGLPTDTQYF.